This TCR beta chain was found in a study of blood T cell repertoires in COVID-19. Germline V gives CDR1 SQVTM, CDR2 ANQGSEA. The CDR3 extends over 13 amino acids. With V trimmed by 6 bases and J by 5 bases, 5 bases remained unmatched. Clones were read by immunoSEQ multiplex PCR, and TCRdb kept only the in-frame ones, dropping some. Here the sample spans around 82,000 clones, 75% to 85% being singletons. The rearrangement uses TRBV29-1 and TRBJ1-5; the match to TRBD1 covers 9 bases. The specimen was peripheral blood. This sequence originates from a man in his forties or fifties with COVID-19, enrolled during active disease. The CDR3 bases are TGCAGCGTCGTGGACAGGGGCGATCAGCCCCAGCATTTT. Translating it yields CSVVDRGDQPQHF.